This TCR beta chain was sequenced during a study of shared T cell receptors in the human thymus. Sequencing was performed with immunoSEQ multiplex PCR; in TCRdb, only in-frame clones are kept and a portion is missing. The sample holds 700,000 to 750,000 clones, roughly 88% seen once. Between the trimmed V and J ends, which lost 3 bases and 0 bases, there was a span of 21 bases. The CDR3 runs 19 residues. Germline V CDR1 and CDR2: LNHNV, YYDKDF (reference sequence). The same data also went into a second study, on human thymus T cells. That publication notes: Surgeons resected thymus tissue during corrective heart surgery. Repertoires sampled from thymus and blood appeared biased in V and J gene usage. Related studies found that unrelated individuals share highly overlapping thymic repertoires.

Source material: thymocytes. The TCR comes from a girl under three years old with a congenital heart defect. This chain joins TRBV15 and TRBJ1-5; tentative D call: TRBD1 (6 bases). Here the CDR3 reads CATSSQEPRGRSSNQPQHF. The CDR3 region has the DNA TGTGCCACCAGCAGTCAAGAGCCGCGGGGGCGGTCTAGCAATCAGCCCCAGCATTTT.